The 27 T cell receptor beta chains below all came from one sample that was sequenced in a study of T cell responses to AZD1222 COVID-19 vaccine. TCRdb's copy holds only in-frame clones and misses some; the assay was immunoSEQ multiplex PCR. Among 65,000 to 95,000 clones, 70% to 90% were seen once, and the ten largest hold 10% to 15%. The sample here was peripheral blood, taken on day 0 of AZD1222 vaccination. The origin of the receptors is an adult in good health.

This clone is medium-sized (0.01 to 0.1%) within its sample. The genes are TRBV7-9 and TRBJ1-1; a weak D match, TRBD1 (5 bases). Germline V gene data show CDR1 as SEHNR and CDR2 as FQNEAQ (reference sequence). CDR3 length: 15 amino acids. With 1 base removed from V and 0 bases from J, the gap between germline ends came to 9 bases. The CDR3 sequence: CASSLDGALNTEAFF. In DNA form, the CDR3 reads TGTGCCAGCAGCTTAGACGGGGCGCTGAACACTGAAGCTTTCTTT.

This clone appeared once. This chain uses TRBV7-8 with TRBJ2-7, with D possibly called TRBD1 or TRBD2 (5 bases each). CDR3 length equals 14 residues. The V and J ends lost 5 bases and 4 bases respectively, with 15 bases between them. Per germline, CDR1 SGHVS and CDR2 FQNEAQ. The CDR3 coding sequence is TGTGCCAGCAGCCACCAGGGACCGTCTTACGAGCAGTACTTC. Its translation is CASSHQGPSYEQYF.

Worth noting for this clone: One end of the junction does not line up with germline, which may come from a read error. This rearrangement joins TRBV7-7 to TRBJ1-1; D is ambiguous. The germline CDR1 and CDR2 sequences are SSHAT and FNYEAQ (reference sequence). CDR3 size: 13 residues. The CDR3 nucleotides read TGTGCTAGCAGCTTAGCGGCAGGTACTGAAGCTTTCTTT. Protein: CASSLAAGTEAFF. The complete variable domain, with remaining parts taken from reference TRBV7-7 and TRBJ1-1, reads GAGVSQSPRYKVTKRGQDVTLRCDPISSHATLYWYQQALGQGPEFLTYFNYEAQPDKSGLPSDRFSAERPEGSISTLTIQRTEQRDSAMYRCASSLAAGTEAFFGQGTRLTVV.

This sequence joins TRBV13 and TRBJ1-1, with D hard to call. The CDR3 covers 15 residues. The germline V and J ends were trimmed by 0 bases and 1 base, with 9 bases remaining between them. Germline V lookup: CDR1 PRHDT, CDR2 FYEKMQ (reference sequence). CDR3 sequence (DNA): TGTGCCAGCAGCTTAGGGGCAGGAGGGAACACTGAAGCTTTCTTT. It codes for CASSLGAGGNTEAFF.

This rearrangement joins TRBV30 to TRBJ1-1; D not certain. The CDR3 loop spans 12 amino acids. Between the trimmed V and J ends, which lost 4 bases and 6 bases, there was a span of 12 bases. Germline CDR1 and CDR2: GTSNPN and SVGIG (reference sequence). Written as DNA, the CDR3 is TGTGCCTGGAAGGGTATAGGCGCTGAAGCTTTCTTT. Its translation: CAWKGIGAEAFF.

This chain joins TRBV25-1 and TRBJ2-3, with 11 nucleotides matching TRBD2. Germline V gives CDR1 MGHDK, CDR2 SYGVNS. Trimming removed 6 bases from V and 1 base from J; junction bases left unmatched: 3. The CDR3 extends over 15 amino acids. The CDR3 nucleotides are TGTGCCAGCAGCAAACTAGCGGGGGGCACAGATACGCAGTATTTT. Its protein is CASSKLAGGTDTQYF.

The V call is TRBV6-1, the J call TRBJ1-2; no definite D call. Trimming shortened V by 0 bases and J by 6 bases, and 8 bases separated the two germline ends. This CDR3 has 13 residues. Germline CDR1 is MNHNS and CDR2 is SASEGT. The CDR3 protein is CASSEARQDGYTF. The CDR3 nucleotides are TGTGCCAGCAGTGAAGCGCGGCAGGATGGCTACACCTTC.

The J gene is TRBJ2-1, the V gene TRBV7-3; unclear D gene. V lost 4 bases and J lost 8, with 12 bases in between. The CDR3 totals 13 residues. From germline, CDR1 is SGHTA and CDR2 FQGTGA. The DNA of the CDR3 is TGTGCCAGCAGCTCCCCCCCGAGCTATGAGCAGTTCTTC. It yields the protein CASSSPPSYEQFF. The variable domain in full, with the rest retrieved from reference TRBV7-3 and TRBJ2-1, is GAGVSQTPSNKVTEKGKYVELRCDPISGHTALYWYRQSLGQGPEFLIYFQGTGAADDSGLPNDRFFAVRPEGSVSTLKIQRTERGDSAVYLCASSSPPSYEQFFGPGTRLTVL.

The chain uses TRBV6-5 and TRBJ2-1; weak D call: TRBD2 (7 bases). From germline, CDR1 is MNHEY and CDR2 SVGAGI. V lost 8 bases and J 4 bases, leaving 12 bases between the germline ends. The CDR3 totals 13 residues. In nucleotides, the CDR3 is TGTGCCAGCGGGCGGGGGCCTTACAATGAGCAGTTCTTC. Protein: CASGRGPYNEQFF.

V and J are TRBV5-1 and TRBJ1-1; 8 bases agree with TRBD1. The CDR3 has 14 amino acids. Trimming took 2 bases from V and 5 from J; bases not matched to a gene: 5. From germline, CDR1 is SGHRS and CDR2 YFSETQ. CDR3 sequence: CASSLDTGGTEAFF. The DNA for the CDR3 is TGCGCCAGCAGCTTAGACACAGGGGGAACTGAAGCTTTCTTT.

V gene TRBV5-1 combines with J gene TRBJ2-7; TRBD1 or TRBD2 may be the D gene (5 bases each). The germline CDR1 and CDR2 sequences are SGHRS and YFSETQ. This CDR3 is built from 16 residues. V shed 4 bases and J shed 4 bases, with 21 bases lying between them. The DNA of the CDR3 is TGCGCCAGCAGCCCAGCCGGGACCCAAATCGTATACGAGCAGTACTTC. This codes for CASSPAGTQIVYEQYF.

The chain employs TRBV2 and TRBJ2-2, with D possibly being TRBD1 (6 bases). Germline assignment: CDR1 SNHLY and CDR2 FYNNEI. The germline V and J ends were trimmed by 10 bases and 6 bases, with 12 bases remaining between them. This CDR3 spans 12 amino acids. CDR3 sequence: CATQQGPGELFF. The CDR3 DNA reads as TGTGCCACCCAACAGGGTCCCGGGGAGCTGTTTTTT.

The chain combines TRBV5-1 with TRBJ1-1, with TRBD1 as a possible D gene (5 bases). The CDR3 extends over 13 amino acids. Germline loops: CDR1 SGHRS, CDR2 YFSETQ. With 4 bases removed from V and 1 base from J, the gap between germline ends came to 8 bases. The CDR3 nucleotides are TGCGCCAGCAGCCCGGGGGGGAACACTGAAGCTTTCTTT. This sequence encodes CASSPGGNTEAFF.

J is TRBJ2-6 and V is TRBV18, with D tentatively TRBD1 or TRBD2 (5 bases each). From germline, CDR1 is KGHSH and CDR2 LQKENI. V lost 3 bases to trimming and J lost 0 bases, with 18 bases between them. The CDR3 extends over 19 amino acids. This CDR3 reads CASSPLTPGTLSGANVLTF. In DNA form, the CDR3 reads TGTGCCAGCTCACCCCTCACCCCGGGGACCCTCTCTGGGGCCAACGTCCTGACTTTC.

The CDR3 nucleotides read TGTGCCACCAGCCTAGCGGGGTGGAACGAGCAGTACTTC. Its protein product is CATSLAGWNEQYF. The V gene is TRBV15, the J gene TRBJ2-7; 9 bases are a match to TRBD2. V shed 5 bases and J 5 bases; nucleotides not matched to a gene: 4. Germline V gene data show CDR1 as LNHNV and CDR2 as YYDKDF (reference sequence). CDR3 length equals 13 residues.

CDR3: CASSQGRLQETQYF. CDR3 sequence (DNA): TGCGCCAGCAGCCAAGGCAGACTCCAAGAGACCCAGTACTTC. This chain joins TRBV4-1 and TRBJ2-5, with D hard to call. V lost 1 base, J lost 1 base, and 7 bases lay in between. The germline CDR1 and CDR2 sequences are MGHRA and YSYEKL. The CDR3 extends over 14 amino acids.

This chain joins TRBV2 and TRBJ2-2; 9 bases align to TRBD1. The V and J ends lost 8 bases and 6 bases, in that order; junction bases with no gene match: 13. Germline values: CDR1 SNHLY, CDR2 FYNNEI. The CDR3 is made up of 16 amino acids. The CDR3 spells CASEARDREGSGELFF. The CDR3 region has the DNA TGTGCCAGCGAGGCCCGGGACAGGGAGGGTTCCGGGGAGCTGTTTTTT.

The chain combines TRBV15 with TRBJ1-5; the D is unclear. Trimming took off 0 bases at V and 0 bases at J, with 15 bases between the two ends. The CDR3 is 18 amino acids. Germline CDR1 is LNHNV and CDR2 is YYDKDF (reference sequence). The CDR3 DNA sequence: TGTGCCACCAGCAGAGATCTGATAGGGAGTTATAGCAATCAGCCCCAGCATTTT. Its translation is CATSRDLIGSYSNQPQHF.

In this sample, this clone turned up a few times. One end of the junction is discordant with germline, which a read error may explain. This chain connects TRBV10-1 to TRBJ2-7, with 11 bases fitting TRBD2. The CDR3 runs to 14 residues. CDR1 and CDR2 from the germline V gene are WNHNN and SYGVQD (reference sequence). For the CDR3, the DNA is TGCGCCGGGGATAGCGGGGGGGCCTCCCACGAGCAGTACTTC. Translating it yields CAGDSGGASHEQYF.

The chain recombines TRBV6-5 with TRBJ2-7; 10 bases fit TRBD1. CDR1 MNHEY and CDR2 SVGAGI come from the germline V gene. Germline trimming cut 4 bases from V and 4 bases from J; bases unmatched to any gene: 7. The CDR3 runs 15 residues. DNA for the CDR3: TGTGCCAGCAGTTCCCACGGACAGGGGGGGTACGAGCAGTACTTC. Translating gives CASSSHGQGGYEQYF.

The chain combines TRBV10-3 with TRBJ2-1; tentative D call: TRBD2 (6 bases). V was trimmed by 2 bases and J by 10 bases, leaving 18 bases between them. Germline V lookup: CDR1 ENHRY, CDR2 SYGVKD. This CDR3 comprises 15 residues. The chain's CDR3 is CAISERGGIVWEQFF. DNA of the CDR3: TGTGCCATCAGTGAGAGAGGAGGGATCGTTTGGGAGCAGTTCTTC.

This chain links TRBV27 with TRBJ1-1; unclear D gene. Looked up from germline, CDR1 is MNHEY and CDR2 is SMNVEV (reference sequence). V lost 7 bases and J lost 3, with 18 bases in between. This CDR3 has 15 residues. CDR3 region: CASKDGAGWDTEAFF. CDR3 in DNA: TGTGCCAGCAAGGATGGTGCGGGGTGGGACACTGAAGCTTTCTTT.

This sequence joins TRBV11-3 and TRBJ2-7; TRBD2 matches at 10 bases. This CDR3 is built from 14 residues. Germline CDR1 SGHNT, CDR2 YENEEA. Trimming cost V 3 bases and J 6 bases; bases outside gene matches: 5. This CDR3 is CASSFGSGGVEQYF. In DNA, the CDR3 is TGTGCCAGCAGCTTTGGCAGCGGGGGGGTCGAGCAGTACTTC.

V is TRBV9 and J is TRBJ2-7; no definite D call. V was shortened by 3 bases and J by 7 bases, with 14 bases between the two germline ends. This CDR3 has 13 amino acids. Germline V gives CDR1 SGDLS, CDR2 YYNGEE. CDR3 nucleotides: TGTGCCAGCAGCGGGGTGTATATAGGGGAGCAGTACTTC. It is translated as CASSGVYIGEQYF.

The chain has TRBV6-5 and TRBJ2-7, with TRBD1 matching over 11 bases. The V and J ends lost 1 base and 3 bases, in that order; junction bases with no gene match: 2. The CDR3 runs 15 residues. Germline values: CDR1 MNHEY, CDR2 SVGAGI. In DNA form, the CDR3 reads TGTGCCAGCAGTTACTTCGGGACAGGGGGCTACGAGCAGTACTTC. It codes for CASSYFGTGGYEQYF.

The rearrangement joins TRBV20-1 to TRBJ1-1, with 7 bases lining up with TRBD1. This CDR3 contains 11 residues. Germline V gene lookup returns CDR1 DFQATT and CDR2 SNEGSKA (reference sequence). V lost 5 bases, J lost 11 bases, and 8 bases stayed unmatched. The CDR3 loop is CSAPLEGQAFF. The CDR3 DNA reads TGCAGTGCTCCCCTGGAGGGACAGGCTTTCTTT.

The rearrangement joins TRBV5-1 to TRBJ2-6; TRBD1 matches at 9 bases. Germline assignment: CDR1 SGHRS and CDR2 YFSETQ. V gave up 4 bases and J gave up 4 bases; unmatched junction bases: 6. The CDR3 runs 16 residues. CDR3 sequence (DNA): TGCGCCAGCAGCGCAAGGACAGGGGTAGGGGCCAACGTCCTGACTTTC. This sequence encodes CASSARTGVGANVLTF.